These 20 T cell receptor beta chains came from one sample sequenced in a study of breast tumors, draining lymph nodes, adjacent tissues. Via MiXCR, TCRdb re-called the multiplex PCR reads, giving one row per CDR3 protein. The data hold 17,000 or so distinct CDR3 sequences, with 43% observed a single time. The sequencing sample was made of breast tumor tissue. These receptors came from a female donor with breast cancer. Some clones in this sample may be carry-over from other donors' samples.

V gene TRBV7-2 combines with J gene TRBJ2-7, with a tentative D call TRBD1 (5 bases). The germline CDR1 and CDR2 sequences are SGHTA and FQGNSA. This CDR3 has 13 amino acids. Trimming stripped 2 bases from V and 4 bases from J, with 9 bases between. The CDR3 DNA follows: TGTGCCAGCAGCTTAACGACAGCTTACGAGCAGTACTTC. It codes for CASSLTTAYEQYF.

Judged by abundance, this clonotype is medium-sized. The chain joins TRBV4-3 to TRBJ1-6; possible D gene TRBD1, 6 bases. Trimming pared 2 bases from V and 8 bases from J, leaving 7 bases between. The CDR3 loop spans 13 amino acids. Germline CDR1 and CDR2: LGHNA and YSLEER. DNA of the CDR3: TGCGCCAGCAGCCAAAACAGGGATTCACCCCTCCACTTT. Protein sequence: CASSQNRDSPLHF.

Notes on this clonotype: Its ends do not fully match the called genes, so a read error is possible. The chain links TRBV7-3 to TRBJ2-2, with D possibly being TRBD1 or TRBD2 (5 bases each). CDR3 length: 10 amino acids. CDR1 and CDR2 (germline): SGHTA, FQGTGA. The CDR3 spells CASSTQGAVF. The CDR3 coding sequence is TGTGCCAGCAGCACCCAGGGAGCCGTTTTT. The full variable domain, in which reference TRBV7-3 and TRBJ2-2 provide the parts outside the CDR3, is GAGVSQTPSNKVTEKGKYVELRCDPISGHTALYWYRQSLGQGPEFLIYFQGTGAADDSGLPNDRFFAVRPEGSVSTLKIQRTERGDSAVYLCASSTQGAVFGEGSRLTVL.

DNA for the CDR3: TGCAGTGCTAGAGAACTAGCGGGGTACGAGCAGTACTTC. This gives the protein CSARELAGYEQYF. The chain is built from TRBV20-1 and TRBJ2-7; 10 bases match TRBD2. Germline loops: CDR1 DFQATT, CDR2 SNEGSKA (reference sequence). The CDR3 runs to 13 residues. J was trimmed by 4 bases and V by 0 bases; bases with no gene match: 0.

The chain uses TRBV4-3 and TRBJ2-7; D might be TRBD1 (6 bases). The CDR3 is 15 residues long. Trimming shortened V by 0 bases and J by 5 bases, and 14 bases separated the two germline ends. CDR1 and CDR2 (germline): LGHNA, YSLEER. The CDR3 region is CASSQDLEQGNEQYF. CDR3 bases: TGCGCCAGCAGCCAAGATCTAGAACAGGGCAACGAGCAGTACTTC.

V and J are TRBV3-1 and TRBJ2-3, with D hard to call. This CDR3 spans 13 amino acids. Per germline, CDR1 LGHDT and CDR2 YNNKEL (reference sequence). V was shortened by 1 base and J by 5 bases, with 7 bases between the two germline ends. CDR3 DNA: TGTGCCAGCAGCCAAGTGATCCGAGATACGCAGTATTTT. Translated, it gives CASSQVIRDTQYF.

The table lists this clonotype with many counts. The V gene is TRBV5-5, the J gene TRBJ2-1; D not certain. V was clipped by 1 base and J by 2 bases, with 13 bases between them. The CDR3 covers 16 residues. Germline V gene sequence: CDR1 SGHKS, CDR2 YYEKEE (reference sequence). The DNA for the CDR3 is TGTGCCAGCAGCTTGCATGTGGCTCCCCCCTACAATGAGCAGTTCTTC. The encoded protein is CASSLHVAPPYNEQFF.

This clonotype was seen at least ten times. V usage is TRBV20-1 and J usage is TRBJ2-1; D may be TRBD1 (5 bases). Germline V gene lookup returns CDR1 DFQATT and CDR2 SNEGSKA (reference sequence). The V gene lost 6 bases and the J gene lost 3 bases, with 6 bases spanning the gap. This CDR3 contains 11 residues. The CDR3 spells CSAGHYNEQFF. CDR3 coding DNA: TGCAGTGCCGGACACTACAATGAGCAGTTCTTC.

The chain recombines TRBV2 with TRBJ2-7; 7 nucleotides line up with TRBD2. This CDR3 has 14 residues. Unmatched junction bases numbered 6, after V lost 4 bases and J lost 3 bases. Germline V gene data show CDR1 as SNHLY and CDR2 as FYNNEI. The CDR3 sequence: CASSGGSGNYEQYF. DNA for the CDR3: TGTGCCAGCAGTGGGGGGAGCGGGAACTACGAGCAGTACTTC.

At least ten counts were recorded for this clonotype. Just one base apart from a much larger clone, this may be a read error. V and J are TRBV6-2 or TRBV6-3 and TRBJ2-7; 7 bases line up with TRBD2. This CDR3 has 13 amino acids. J was trimmed by 7 bases and V by 5 bases; bases with no gene match: 8. In germline, CDR1 is MNHEY, CDR2 SVGEGT. The CDR3 here is CASSHNGGGEQYF. The CDR3 DNA sequence: TGTGCCAGCAGTCATAACGGCGGGGGAGAGCAGTACTTC.

This clonotype was recorded at least ten times. The chain combines TRBV11-2 with TRBJ2-5, with a tentative D call TRBD2 (6 bases). The CDR3 length is 17 residues. CDR1 is SGHAT and CDR2 is FQNNGV in the germline V gene. V was shortened by 5 bases and J by 5 bases, with 24 bases between the two germline ends. CDR3 in amino acids: CASSPPGQRVGGETQYF. The CDR3 DNA sequence: TGTGCCAGCAGCCCGCCCGGTCAGCGGGTGGGTGGGGAGACCCAGTACTTC.

This clonotype was observed at least ten times. This chain uses TRBV6-2 or TRBV6-3 with TRBJ2-1; 7 bases agree with TRBD2. The CDR3 sequence is 12 residues long. In germline, CDR1 is MNHEY, CDR2 SVGEGT. V lost 8 bases, J lost 3 bases, and 1 base stayed unmatched. The CDR3 nucleotides are TGTGCCAGCGCTAGCGGCTACAATGAGCAGTTCTTC. Amino acid sequence: CASASGYNEQFF.

This clonotype was counted ten times or more. The chain has TRBV6-1 and TRBJ2-5, with 7 bases aligning to TRBD2. The CDR3 is 14 amino acids. The germline V gene has CDR1 MNHNS and CDR2 SASEGT. The V and J ends lost 7 bases and 3 bases, in that order; junction bases with no gene match: 8. Written as DNA, the CDR3 is TGTGCCAGCACCCGCGGGGGACCGAAAGAGACCCAGTACTTC. Residues: CASTRGGPKETQYF.

This chain joins TRBV6-1 and TRBJ2-2; weak D call: TRBD1 (5 bases). The germline V gene has CDR1 MNHNS and CDR2 SASEGT. V was shortened by 0 bases and J by 4 bases, with 9 bases between the two germline ends. This CDR3 has 15 amino acids. The CDR3 DNA reads as TGTGCCAGCAGTGAAGCCAGGGCCGGCACCGGGGAGCTGTTTTTT. Its translation is CASSEARAGTGELFF.

This clonotype was seen ten or more times. This chain joins TRBV25-1 and TRBJ1-1; possibly TRBD1 for D (6 bases). There are 13 residues in the CDR3. Trimming took off 7 bases at V and 0 bases at J, with 9 bases between the two ends. Germline assignment: CDR1 MGHDK and CDR2 SYGVNS. The CDR3 loop reads CASIDRLNTEAFF. The DNA for the CDR3 is TGTGCCAGCATAGACAGGTTGAACACTGAAGCTTTCTTT.

This clonotype was seen ten or more times. This chain's CDR3 is CASTWDRSSYNSPLHF. CDR3 DNA: TGTGCCAGCACTTGGGACAGGAGCTCCTATAATTCACCCCTCCACTTT. J is TRBJ1-6 and V is TRBV6-5, with 8 bases fitting TRBD1. With V trimmed by 7 bases and J by 0 bases, 5 bases remained unmatched. Germline CDR1 and CDR2: MNHEY and SVGAGI. The CDR3 length is 16 residues.

This clonotype appeared many times. The CDR3 loop is CASSLGIGLKNYGYTF. The CDR3 DNA is TGTGCCAGCAGCTTAGGTATAGGGCTGAAAAACTATGGCTACACCTTC. The chain combines TRBV7-2 with TRBJ1-2, with D unresolved. This CDR3 is built from 16 residues. With 1 base removed from V and 2 bases from J, the gap between germline ends came to 14 bases. Germline CDR1 SGHTA, CDR2 FQGNSA.

The chain is built from TRBV20-1 and TRBJ1-2; 12 bases are a match to TRBD1. After removal of 1 base from V and 4 bases from J, the junction contained 13 bases not matched to a gene. Germline-derived CDR1 and CDR2 are DFQATT and SNEGSKA (reference sequence). The CDR3 length is 18 residues. This chain's CDR3 is CSARVLGTGGELAYGYTF. In DNA form, the CDR3 reads TGCAGTGCTAGAGTACTTGGGACAGGGGGCGAGCTTGCCTATGGCTACACCTTC.

The V gene is TRBV6-2 or TRBV6-3, the J gene TRBJ2-5; TRBD2 agrees at 9 bases. The J segment lost 5 bases and the V segment lost 5 bases, leaving 9 bases of the junction unmatched. CDR3 length equals 15 residues. Germline values: CDR1 MNHEY, CDR2 SVGEGT. The CDR3 reads CASSPEAGGPETQYF. The CDR3 nucleotides are TGTGCCAGCAGTCCAGAGGCGGGAGGGCCGGAGACCCAGTACTTC.

This clonotype was observed at least ten times. Since a much larger clone is just one base distant, this may be a read error. The chain employs TRBV6-4 and TRBJ2-2; D gene uncertain. Trimming took off 8 bases at V and 3 bases at J, with 10 bases between the two ends. Germline V CDR1 and CDR2: MRHNA, SNTAGT. This CDR3 spans 13 amino acids. The CDR3 here is CASGPSDTGELFF. CDR3 DNA: TGTGCCAGCGGGCCTAGTGACACCGGGGAGCTGTTTTTT.